The 32 T cell receptor beta chains below were found in one sample sequenced in a study of CD8+CD57+ T cells in acquired aplastic anemia. The authors sequenced patients whose flow cytometry had shown CD8+CD57+ cell expansion. Profiles of TCR beta VDJ and CDR3 were generated from a genomic DNA template. TCRdb processed the reads anew with MiXCR; each CDR3 protein has one entry. The sample has 150,000 to 200,000 distinct CDR3 sequences, approximately 52% seen once. Source material: sorted CD4+, CD8+, or CD8+CD57+ T cells (not recorded which) from PBMCs. These receptor sequences come from a human donor with aplastic anemia.

The chain joins TRBV9 to TRBJ2-5, with D maybe TRBD1 (6 bases). The V gene's germline CDR1 is SGDLS and CDR2 YYNGEE. The V end was cut by 5 bases, the J end by 2 bases, with 10 bases between. The CDR3 extends over 13 amino acids. The CDR3 loop reads CASSTGFQETQYF. As DNA, the CDR3 is TGTGCCAGCAGTACAGGGTTTCAAGAGACCCAGTACTTC.

In its sample, this clonotype was seen once. A much larger clonotype is one base distant, so this may be a read error. This chain uses TRBV4-2 with TRBJ1-4; D ambiguous. The CDR3 is made up of 12 amino acids. From germline, CDR1 is LGHNA and CDR2 YNFKEQ. CDR3 amino acids: CASSPSNEKRFF. The DNA of the CDR3 is TGTGCCAGCAGCCCTTCGAATGAAAAACGGTTTTTT.

V gene TRBV5-1 combines with J gene TRBJ1-2, with 9 bases that match TRBD1. V shed 3 bases, J shed 4 bases, and the junction held 7 bases outside the gene matches. Looked up from germline, CDR1 is SGHRS and CDR2 is YFSETQ. The CDR3 covers 15 residues. The CDR3 DNA reads TGCGCCAGCAGCTCGGACAGGGGAAACGGCTATGGCTACACCTTC. It specifies CASSSDRGNGYGYTF.

This chain joins TRBV2 and TRBJ2-2, with D unresolved. This CDR3 contains 10 residues. The germline CDR1 and CDR2 sequences are SNHLY and FYNNEI. Trimming pared 7 bases from V and 6 bases from J, leaving 3 bases between. CDR3 in DNA: TGTGCCAGCATCCCCGGGGAGCTGTTTTTT. This gives the protein CASIPGELFF.

This clonotype was detected only a few times. The rearrangement joins TRBV4-3 to TRBJ1-4; 7 nucleotides line up with TRBD1. The junction had 3 bases not matched to a gene; V was cut back by 0 bases and J by 2 bases. The CDR3 length is 16 residues. Germline V CDR1 and CDR2: LGHNA, YSLEER. CDR3 sequence (DNA): TGCGCCAGCAGCCAAGATTGGGGACAGACTAATGAAAAACTGTTTTTT. This encodes CASSQDWGQTNEKLFF.

This clonotype came up a few times. The rearrangement uses TRBV27 and TRBJ2-3, with D uncertain. This CDR3 region has 12 residues. From germline, CDR1 is MNHEY and CDR2 SMNVEV (reference sequence). With 5 bases removed from V and 9 bases from J, the gap between germline ends came to 12 bases. As DNA, the CDR3 is TGTGCCAGCAGTCCACGACTGTCGACGCAGTATTTT. It codes for CASSPRLSTQYF.

The chain has TRBV7-9 and TRBJ1-6; 10 bases map to TRBD1. The germline CDR1 and CDR2 sequences are SEHNR and FQNEAQ (reference sequence). CDR3 length: 14 amino acids. The V gene end was trimmed by 6 bases and the J gene end by 10 bases; junction bases not matched to a gene: 6. For the CDR3, the DNA is TGTGCCAGCAGGAGGACAGGGGGGAGGTCACCCCTCCACTTT. It is translated as CASRRTGGRSPLHF. Drawing the rest from reference TRBV7-9 and TRBJ1-6, the complete variable domain is DTGVSQNPRHKITKRGQNVTFRCDPISEHNRLYWYRQTLGQGPEFLTYFQNEAQLEKSRLLSDRFSAERPKGSFSTLEIQRTEQGDSAMYLCASRRTGGRSPLHFGNGTRLTVT.

The genes are TRBV7-9 and TRBJ1-1, with D uncertain. V was shortened by 5 bases and J by 0 bases, with 7 bases between the two germline ends. There are 13 residues in the CDR3. Per germline, CDR1 SEHNR and CDR2 FQNEAQ (reference sequence). The CDR3 sequence is CASSVDVNTEAFF. In nucleotides, the CDR3 is TGTGCCAGCAGCGTGGATGTGAACACTGAAGCTTTCTTT.

The V call is TRBV24-1, the J call TRBJ2-5, with 8 positions matching TRBD2. This CDR3 contains 16 residues. Germline CDR1 and CDR2: KGHDR and SFDVKD. V lost 2 bases and J lost 4; bases outside the gene matches: 8. The CDR3 DNA is TGTGCCACCAGTGATTCAACCGGGACTAGAGCAGAGACCCAGTACTTC. Translated, it gives CATSDSTGTRAETQYF.

This clonotype was detected only once. This chain uses TRBV7-2 with TRBJ2-7, with 9 nucleotides matching TRBD1. Per the germline V gene, CDR1 is SGHTA and CDR2 is FQGNSA. V shed 4 bases, J shed 7 bases, and the junction held 8 bases outside the gene matches. The CDR3 sequence is 14 residues long. The CDR3 DNA sequence: TGTGCCAGCAGCTACCCGGGACAGGGCTGGGAGCAGTACTTC. Translating it yields CASSYPGQGWEQYF.

The table lists this clonotype with many counts. The chain uses TRBV5-6 and TRBJ2-5; TRBD1 aligns across 10 bases. Germline V gene sequence: CDR1 SGHDT, CDR2 YYEEEE. There are 16 residues in the CDR3. The trim removed 2 bases at V and 4 bases at J, leaving 8 bases unmatched. Here the CDR3 reads CASSFTGTGVGETQYF. CDR3 DNA: TGTGCCAGCAGCTTTACCGGGACAGGGGTGGGAGAGACCCAGTACTTC.

This clonotype was picked up many times. J is TRBJ2-1 and V is TRBV4-1; 13 bases align to TRBD2. CDR1 and CDR2 from the germline V gene are MGHRA and YSYEKL. CDR3 length: 16 residues. V shed 4 bases and J 7 bases; nucleotides not matched to a gene: 7. CDR3 sequence: CASSPGLAGVKNEQFF. CDR3 DNA: TGCGCCAGCAGCCCCGGACTAGCGGGAGTCAAAAATGAGCAGTTCTTC.

The chain carries TRBV7-2 and TRBJ1-1; unclear D gene. Per germline, CDR1 SGHTA and CDR2 FQGNSA. The CDR3 sequence is 14 residues long. V lost 3 bases and J lost 0, with 8 bases in between. The chain's CDR3 is CASSFEQLNTEAFF. The CDR3 DNA reads TGTGCCAGCAGCTTCGAACAGCTGAACACTGAAGCTTTCTTT.

This clonotype was counted at least ten times. This chain connects TRBV6-4 to TRBJ1-1; D is undetermined. This CDR3 is built from 13 residues. Per germline, CDR1 MRHNA and CDR2 SNTAGT. V was trimmed by 4 bases and J by 4 bases, leaving 10 bases between them. CDR3 nucleotide sequence: TGTGCCAGCAGTGCAAGTCGGAGCACTGAAGCTTTCTTT. Protein sequence: CASSASRSTEAFF.

This chain connects TRBV25-1 to TRBJ2-7; 8 positions agree with TRBD1. From germline, CDR1 is MGHDK and CDR2 SYGVNS. J gave up 3 bases and V 3 bases, and 7 bases lay outside the gene matches. The CDR3 has 15 residues. The CDR3 sequence: CASSDPGTGLYEQYF. The CDR3 nucleotides are TGTGCCAGCAGTGATCCCGGGACAGGCCTCTACGAGCAGTACTTC.

A few counts support this clonotype. This may come from a read error, since a much larger clone is one base off. The rearrangement uses TRBV19 and TRBJ2-7; 7 nucleotides match TRBD1. CDR3 length: 15 amino acids. The V and J ends lost 4 bases and 6 bases, in that order; junction bases with no gene match: 12. Germline lookup yields CDR1 LNHDA and CDR2 SQIVND (reference sequence). The CDR3 is CASSTTGTVASEQYF. In DNA form, the CDR3 reads TGTGCCAGTAGTACCACCGGGACAGTGGCAAGCGAGCAGTACTTC.

The J gene is TRBJ2-7, the V gene TRBV10-2; TRBD2 matches at 8 bases. V lost 4 bases, J lost 5 bases, and 10 bases stayed unmatched. CDR3 length: 15 residues. Germline values: CDR1 WSHSY, CDR2 SAAADI. The CDR3 sequence is CASSGLAGSVHEQYF. Written as DNA, the CDR3 is TGCGCCAGCAGTGGCTTAGCGGGGTCTGTCCACGAGCAGTACTTC.

This clonotype was detected ten times or more. The chain carries TRBV19 and TRBJ1-1; the D gene is possibly TRBD1 (5 bases). Germline V lookup: CDR1 LNHDA, CDR2 SQIVND (reference sequence). The CDR3 consists of 14 residues. V lost 5 bases, J lost 2 bases, and 12 bases lay in between. The CDR3, as DNA: TGTGCCAGTAGTGTTCGGGACGGAAACACTGAAGCTTTCTTT. The encoded protein is CASSVRDGNTEAFF.

In its sample, this clonotype was seen a few times. The CDR3 DNA is TGCAGTGCTCCCCGGACTAGCGGGAGCTCCTACGAGCAGTACTTC. It codes for CSAPRTSGSSYEQYF. The chain carries TRBV20-1 and TRBJ2-7; 13 bases are shared with TRBD2. This CDR3 has 15 amino acids. With V trimmed by 5 bases and J by 0 bases, 4 bases remained unmatched. The germline gives CDR1 DFQATT, CDR2 SNEGSKA (reference sequence).

The rearrangement uses TRBV14 and TRBJ2-3; TRBD2 matches at 9 bases. V was clipped by 0 bases and J by 0 bases; unmatched bases: 16. Germline CDR1 SGHDN, CDR2 FVKESK. The CDR3 sequence is 21 residues long. Here the CDR3 reads CASSQDFLVVAGDSSTDTQYF. The DNA of the CDR3 is TGTGCCAGCAGCCAAGATTTCCTCGTGGTAGCGGGGGACAGTAGCACAGATACGCAGTATTTT. The whole variable domain, remainder taken from reference TRBV14 and TRBJ2-3, is EAGVTQFPSHSVIEKGQTVTLRCDPISGHDNLYWYRRVMGKEIKFLLHFVKESKQDESGMPNNRFLAERTGGTYSTLKVQPAELEDSGVYFCASSQDFLVVAGDSSTDTQYFGPGTRLTVL.

This rearrangement joins TRBV18 to TRBJ2-6; 7 bases align to TRBD1. Trimming took 6 bases from V and 2 from J; bases not matched to a gene: 7. The germline V gene has CDR1 KGHSH and CDR2 LQKENI. The CDR3 is 16 residues long. The CDR3 protein is CASSPKGAAGANVLTF. CDR3 DNA sequence: TGTGCCAGCTCGCCTAAGGGGGCAGCTGGGGCCAACGTCCTGACTTTC. The full variable domain, its missing parts supplied by reference TRBV18 and TRBJ2-6, is NAGVMQNPRHLVRRRGQEARLRCSPMKGHSHVYWYRQLPEEGLKFMVYLQKENIIDESGMPKERFSAEFPKEGPSILRIQQVVRGDSAAYFCASSPKGAAGANVLTFGAGSRLTVL.

This clonotype was counted a single time. An end of the junction differs from the germline gene, which may be a read error. The rearrangement joins TRBV20-1 to TRBJ1-5, with 7 bases that match TRBD1. The CDR3 is 15 residues long. CDR1 DFQATT and CDR2 SNEGSKA come from the germline V gene (reference sequence). The CDR3 DNA follows: TGCAGTGCTAGAGATCAAGGGGGCCCTGATCAGCCCCATCATTTT. It specifies CSARDQGGPDQPHHF.

The chain has TRBV30 and TRBJ2-7; 8 nucleotides align to TRBD1. CDR3 size: 14 residues. Germline V CDR1 and CDR2: GTSNPN, SVGIG (reference sequence). The V and J ends lost 4 bases and 2 bases, in that order; junction bases with no gene match: 7. The DNA for the CDR3 is TGTGCCTGGATGGGGGACAGGCGACCCTACGAGCAGTACTTC. Amino acid sequence: CAWMGDRRPYEQYF.

There are a few counts of this clonotype. The rearrangement uses TRBV7-2 and TRBJ2-7, with D possibly called TRBD1 or TRBD2 (5 bases each). The germline V gene has CDR1 SGHTA and CDR2 FQGNSA. V was trimmed by 10 bases and J by 0 bases, leaving 19 bases between them. CDR3 length: 15 residues. The CDR3 nucleotides are TGTGCCACCTCTGAGGGGACGGCTGCCTCCTACGAGCAGTACTTC. Translating it yields CATSEGTAASYEQYF.

This clonotype came up a few times. The chain has TRBV15 and TRBJ2-7, with TRBD2 as a possible D gene (6 bases). V was shortened by 3 bases and J by 4 bases, with 7 bases between the two germline ends. Germline loops: CDR1 LNHNV, CDR2 YYDKDF (reference sequence). CDR3 length: 12 amino acids. The CDR3 loop is CATSREGYEQYF. The CDR3 DNA is TGTGCCACCAGCAGGGAGGGGTACGAGCAGTACTTC.

This clonotype was counted between two and nine times. This sequence joins TRBV7-9 and TRBJ2-5, with D perhaps matching TRBD1 (6 bases). Germline CDR1 and CDR2: SEHNR and FQNEAQ (reference sequence). There are 14 residues in the CDR3. Deletions cut 5 bases from V and 1 base from J, with 11 bases between. The CDR3 spells CASSDDRTQETQYF. The CDR3 coding sequence is TGTGCCAGCAGCGATGACAGGACCCAAGAGACCCAGTACTTC.

V is TRBV10-1 and J is TRBJ2-3; 7 bases are a match to TRBD2. The CDR3 sequence is 13 residues long. V shed 0 bases, J shed 11 bases, and the junction held 5 bases outside the gene matches. CDR1 is WNHNN and CDR2 is SYGVQD in the germline V gene (reference sequence). The DNA of the CDR3 is TGCGCCAGCAGTGAGTCCCGGACTAGTGAGCAGTATTTT. Its protein is CASSESRTSEQYF.

The V call is TRBV7-2, the J call TRBJ2-7; D is unclear. Germline CDR1 and CDR2: SGHTA and FQGNSA. The V end lost 6 bases, the J end lost 3 bases, and 12 bases lay between the germline ends. The CDR3 totals 13 residues. The CDR3 nucleotides read TGTGCCAGCAGTCGGGCCCTCGGCTACGAGCAGTACTTC. It encodes CASSRALGYEQYF.

This clonotype came up many times. V and J are TRBV15 and TRBJ1-5; 7 nucleotides match TRBD1. This CDR3 has 13 amino acids. V trimming: 5 bases; J trimming: 6 bases; junction bases outside the gene matches: 4. Germline CDR1 is LNHNV and CDR2 is YYDKDF (reference sequence). CDR3 nucleotide sequence: TGTGCCACCAGCGGACAGGCGGGTCAGCCCCAGCATTTT. Translated, it gives CATSGQAGQPQHF.

This chain links TRBV6-5 with TRBJ1-2, with 8 bases aligning to TRBD1. Germline V lookup: CDR1 MNHEY, CDR2 SVGAGI. V was clipped by 0 bases and J by 6 bases; unmatched bases: 9. The CDR3 covers 16 residues. CDR3 sequence reads: CASSYSRTGSVDGYTF. CDR3 DNA: TGTGCCAGCAGTTACTCGCGGACAGGGAGTGTGGATGGCTACACCTTC.

This clonotype was counted many times. This sequence joins TRBV20-1 and TRBJ1-1; D perhaps matches TRBD1 (6 bases). V was cut by 2 bases and J by 4 bases, with 14 bases left in between. Per germline, CDR1 DFQATT and CDR2 SNEGSKA (reference sequence). The CDR3 consists of 14 residues. CDR3: CSARRAQGSTEAFF. CDR3 coding DNA: TGCAGTGCTAGAAGGGCTCAGGGGTCCACTGAAGCTTTCTTT.

This clonotype appeared a few times. The J gene is TRBJ2-1, the V gene TRBV24-1; possible D gene TRBD2, 6 bases. Per the germline V gene, CDR1 is KGHDR and CDR2 is SFDVKD. This CDR3 comprises 11 residues. The V gene lost 8 bases and the J gene lost 12 bases, with 13 bases spanning the gap. This CDR3 reads CATNTGTPQFF. The CDR3 coding sequence is TGTGCCACCAACACCGGGACTCCGCAGTTCTTC.